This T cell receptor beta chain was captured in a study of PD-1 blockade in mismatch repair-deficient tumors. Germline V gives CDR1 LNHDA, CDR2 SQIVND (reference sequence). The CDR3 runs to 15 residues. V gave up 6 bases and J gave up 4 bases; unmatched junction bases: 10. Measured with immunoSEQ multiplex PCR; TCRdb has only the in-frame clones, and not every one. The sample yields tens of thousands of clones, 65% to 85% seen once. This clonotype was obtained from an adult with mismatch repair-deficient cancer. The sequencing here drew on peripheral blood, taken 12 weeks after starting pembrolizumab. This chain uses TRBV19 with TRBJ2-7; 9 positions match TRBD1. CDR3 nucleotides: TGTGCCAGTAGCCCCACCACAGGGGGCGGTTACGAGCAGTACTTC. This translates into CASSPTTGGGYEQYF.